These T cell receptor beta chains were read from a single sample in a study of Ad26.COV2.S vaccination and SARS-CoV-2 variants. Produced via immunoSEQ multiplex PCR; TCRdb's table is partial and in-frame only. The data show around 450,000 clones, with approximately 88% seen just once and 3.6% held by the top ten. The sample in question was peripheral blood, obtained in a trial of Ad26.COV2.S vaccine versus placebo. The source is a person between 18 and 60 years old who received the Ad26.COV2.S COVID-19 vaccine or a placebo. Each CDR3 is given with its conserved first and last residue. Clone size, where shown, is once, few, many, or a class for clones that have expanded.

clone size | V gene | CDR3 protein
. | TRBV19 | CASSIGGQWNTEAFF
. | TRBV14 | CASSQAGGRTGELFF
few | TRBV7-9 | CASSLAGDLPSYEQYF
. | TRBV5-4 | CASSFLGTARQETQYF
. | TRBV27 | CASRGSGTDTQYF
. | TRBV5-8 | CASSMWPKGGYEQYF
. | TRBV6-5 | CASSYAGSGGTDTQYF
. | TRBV7-6 | CAGPWNEQFF
once | TRBV4-1 | CASSPVQGPYEQYF
. | TRBV2 | CASTLNGQGLGETQYF
. | TRBV19 | CASGLRGGWTGANVLTF
. | TRBV11-2 | CASSLEVGTGELFF
. | TRBV28 | CASRPDRGRDTQYF
. | TRBV10-3 | CAISRKVTSGVTDTQYF
. | TRBV5-1 | CASSSRPTGEREQYF
. | TRBV6-5 | CASSSLERGVDQPQHF
. | TRBV5-5 | CASSFSTSGNEQFF
. | TRBV5-1 | CASSRDRTKEETQYF